This entry concerns a single TCR beta chain. Its antigen is not known. The junction does not match germline at one end; this may be a read error. The entry originates in a study of breast tumors, draining lymph nodes, adjacent tissues. In TCRdb, the multiplex PCR reads were re-called with MiXCR into one record per CDR3 protein. Of about 16,000 distinct CDR3 sequences listed, approximately 42% are singletons. Study observations and caveats: Tumors had less TCR diversity than lymph nodes, more than nontumor tissue. The lymph node origin of tumor T cells was framed as consistent with a hypothesis, not demonstrated.

The TCR originated in a female donor with breast cancer. Some clones in this sample may be carry-over from other donors' samples. Sequencing was done on a sample of tumor-adjacent breast tissue.

CDR3 amino acids: CASIIGTNYGYTF. Written as DNA, the CDR3 is TGTGCCAGTATTATAGGGACTAACTATGGCTACACCTTC. The J gene is TRBJ1-2, the V gene TRBV19; D unresolved. The germline V gene has CDR1 LNHDA and CDR2 SQIVND (reference sequence). The CDR3 sequence is 13 residues long.